This paragraph reports one TCR beta chain. Its antigen is unidentified. The data were taken from a study of shared clonotypes between healthy human individuals. Points from the study as a whole: Clonotype sharing among donors was thought likely to change with sequencing depth.

The table came from immunoSEQ multiplex PCR; TCRdb's copy has only in-frame clones and leaves some out. The top ten clones hold roughly 0.34% of a sample with some 2,500,000 clones, roughly 90% of them seen once. V gave up 7 bases and J gave up 1 base, with 17 bases separating them. Per the germline V gene, CDR1 is SQVTM and CDR2 is ANQGSEA. CDR3 length equals 15 residues. This chain links TRBV29-1 with TRBJ2-1, with D perhaps TRBD2 (5 bases). The source of this sequence is a man aged 18-30 years in good health. Some clones in this sample may be carry-over from other donors' samples. Sequencing was done on a sample of naive CD4+ T cells from PBMCs. The sample's subset: CD45RA+ positively selected. In nucleotides, the CDR3 is TGCAGCGCCGGACTCGCGGATCTATCCTACAATGAGCAGTTCTTC. Translated, it gives CSAGLADLSYNEQFF.